This T cell receptor (beta chain) was identified during a study of PD-L1 blockade in urothelial cancer (dated by TCRdb to 2017 to 2019). Describing the broader study: All patients started therapy around 2014 and received atezolizumab 1,200 mg intravenously every 3 weeks. About 85% of the roughly 30 patients were males with bladder-origin urothelial cancer, and about 60% of the 29 reported a prior smoking history. An ECOG performance status of 0 or 1 was recorded for the patients, and 0 to 3 prior chemotherapy regimens had been received by the patients. Blood samples were analyzed at 3 weeks after treatment start (second dose) and at 6 weeks after treatment start. A median of around 150,000 T cells and tens of thousands of unique TCRs was obtained from blood samples, and a median clonality of roughly 0.082 was observed. An exploratory multi-omic analysis was conducted of the somatic, immune and clinical correlates of response to PD-L1 blockade with atezolizumab in urothelial cancer. Pretreatment tumor samples, along with matched peripheral blood collected serially before and after atezolizumab treatment, underwent TCR sequencing. Durable clinical benefit was defined as progression-free survival longer than 6 months, and TCR features were also tested against progression-free and overall survival. In the same patients, pretreatment tumors underwent whole exome sequencing and RNA sequencing in addition to TCR sequencing. Durable clinical benefit was achieved by nine patients but not by the remaining 20. Pretreatment blood TCR-seq was available for about 30 patients, at least one posttreatment blood collection was obtained for around 25 patients, and tumor TCR-seq was available for around 25 patients.

Broad study findings and their caveats: A pretreatment peripheral blood TCR clonality below the median was linked to improved progression-free and overall survival. At 3 weeks after the start of treatment, tumor-associated TCR clones in peripheral blood had expanded more in patients with durable benefit (n of about 20, p = 0.022). Because of the small sample size (n = 29) and the many exploratory analyses performed, the results are intended to be regarded as hypothesis-generating.

Taken with the paper, the label for time point translates to: peripheral blood 6 weeks after treatment start. A cohort of more than 25 patients with locally advanced or metastatic urothelial carcinoma, treated at Memorial Sloan Kettering on a trial protocol, was included. Peripheral blood mononuclear cells were collected pretreatment and during treatment, with between 1 and 8 total time points per patient. The Qiagen DNeasy Blood extraction kit was used to purify genomic DNA from total PBMCs and from tumor samples. PBMCs were collected pretreatment and during treatment and were isolated and stored as previously described. To estimate absolute template abundance from read counts, synthetic TCR analog templates were spiked into each PCR. The immunoSEQ assay was used to amplify TCRbeta CDR3 regions from genomic DNA with bias-controlled V and J gene primers. Rearranged TCRbeta segments were sequenced at approximately 20X coverage. In the authors' own workflow: Clustering was used to correct sequencing errors, and CDR3s were annotated against IMGT to assign V, D and J genes. Downstream analyses used only productive TCRbeta rearrangements, leaving out any out-of-frame or stop-codon sequences. Clonality was computed as one minus Shannon entropy normalized by the log of the number of unique productive sequences. Clones differing between time points or between blood and tumor were identified by Fisher's exact test with Benjamini-Hochberg correction at adjusted p below 0.01. This is the immuneACCESS table as TCRdb keeps it, with only in-frame sequences that have V and J called. A part of the clones is gone; compared with another copy, unresolved V genes explain less than half, and the rest is unexplained. D and trimming come from the DNA, and the V and J calls and clone size come from that table. This sample comprises more than 95,000 clones, about 84% of them detected only once. The ten top clones hold 2.4% of the sample.

The CDR3 measures 16 amino acids from cysteine to phenylalanine. The kept DNA is CDR3 alone, 48 bases in frame from the first base. Cut back by 6 bases and 1 base, the V and J ends lie 18 bases apart. Taken from the germline V gene (reference sequence), the CDR1 and CDR2 loops are LNHDA and SQIVND. Turning to this clone: The antigen this receptor binds is unknown. No base quality information exists; no much larger clone differs at one position.

Sequencing was performed on PBMCs, taken around atezolizumab (anti-PD-L1) treatment. This chain joins TRBV19 to TRBJ1-1, with TRBD1 as a weak D call on 5 bases. The sequence came from a man aged 50-60 years with urothelial cancer. The CDR3 region has the sequence CASRSPPGQGNTEAFF. The sequenced DNA: TGTGCCAGTAGGTCCCCCCCTGGGCAGGGGAACACTGAAGCTTTCTTT.